The 2 T cell receptor beta chains below were found in one sample sequenced in a study of blood T cell repertoires in COVID-19. Generated by immunoSEQ multiplex PCR, the TCRdb table keeps only in-frame clones and is missing some. The sample has fewer than 400,000 clones, over 70% seen once. Sequencing was done on a sample of peripheral blood. The receptor source for this set is a man aged 25-45 years with active or convalescent COVID-19.

The chain couples TRBV2 to TRBJ2-7; D not resolved. The ends were cut back, 6 bases at V and 6 bases at J, with 15 bases in the middle. This CDR3 spans 13 amino acids. CDR1 is SNHLY and CDR2 is FYNNEI in the germline V gene. The CDR3 DNA reads TGTGCCAGCAGGATGCGTACTGATACCGAGCAGTACTTC. Protein product: CASRMRTDTEQYF.

Only one count was recorded for this clone. Other DNA sequences from this sample encode an identical CDR3 as well. V usage is TRBV19 and J usage is TRBJ2-5, with TRBD2 as a possible D gene (6 bases). CDR3 length equals 14 residues. Looked up from germline, CDR1 is LNHDA and CDR2 is SQIVND (reference sequence). Trimming took 1 base from V and 4 from J, leaving 10 bases between them. CDR3 residues: CASSIGGVGETQYF. The DNA for the CDR3 is TGTGCCAGTAGTATAGGGGGGGTTGGAGAGACCCAGTACTTC.